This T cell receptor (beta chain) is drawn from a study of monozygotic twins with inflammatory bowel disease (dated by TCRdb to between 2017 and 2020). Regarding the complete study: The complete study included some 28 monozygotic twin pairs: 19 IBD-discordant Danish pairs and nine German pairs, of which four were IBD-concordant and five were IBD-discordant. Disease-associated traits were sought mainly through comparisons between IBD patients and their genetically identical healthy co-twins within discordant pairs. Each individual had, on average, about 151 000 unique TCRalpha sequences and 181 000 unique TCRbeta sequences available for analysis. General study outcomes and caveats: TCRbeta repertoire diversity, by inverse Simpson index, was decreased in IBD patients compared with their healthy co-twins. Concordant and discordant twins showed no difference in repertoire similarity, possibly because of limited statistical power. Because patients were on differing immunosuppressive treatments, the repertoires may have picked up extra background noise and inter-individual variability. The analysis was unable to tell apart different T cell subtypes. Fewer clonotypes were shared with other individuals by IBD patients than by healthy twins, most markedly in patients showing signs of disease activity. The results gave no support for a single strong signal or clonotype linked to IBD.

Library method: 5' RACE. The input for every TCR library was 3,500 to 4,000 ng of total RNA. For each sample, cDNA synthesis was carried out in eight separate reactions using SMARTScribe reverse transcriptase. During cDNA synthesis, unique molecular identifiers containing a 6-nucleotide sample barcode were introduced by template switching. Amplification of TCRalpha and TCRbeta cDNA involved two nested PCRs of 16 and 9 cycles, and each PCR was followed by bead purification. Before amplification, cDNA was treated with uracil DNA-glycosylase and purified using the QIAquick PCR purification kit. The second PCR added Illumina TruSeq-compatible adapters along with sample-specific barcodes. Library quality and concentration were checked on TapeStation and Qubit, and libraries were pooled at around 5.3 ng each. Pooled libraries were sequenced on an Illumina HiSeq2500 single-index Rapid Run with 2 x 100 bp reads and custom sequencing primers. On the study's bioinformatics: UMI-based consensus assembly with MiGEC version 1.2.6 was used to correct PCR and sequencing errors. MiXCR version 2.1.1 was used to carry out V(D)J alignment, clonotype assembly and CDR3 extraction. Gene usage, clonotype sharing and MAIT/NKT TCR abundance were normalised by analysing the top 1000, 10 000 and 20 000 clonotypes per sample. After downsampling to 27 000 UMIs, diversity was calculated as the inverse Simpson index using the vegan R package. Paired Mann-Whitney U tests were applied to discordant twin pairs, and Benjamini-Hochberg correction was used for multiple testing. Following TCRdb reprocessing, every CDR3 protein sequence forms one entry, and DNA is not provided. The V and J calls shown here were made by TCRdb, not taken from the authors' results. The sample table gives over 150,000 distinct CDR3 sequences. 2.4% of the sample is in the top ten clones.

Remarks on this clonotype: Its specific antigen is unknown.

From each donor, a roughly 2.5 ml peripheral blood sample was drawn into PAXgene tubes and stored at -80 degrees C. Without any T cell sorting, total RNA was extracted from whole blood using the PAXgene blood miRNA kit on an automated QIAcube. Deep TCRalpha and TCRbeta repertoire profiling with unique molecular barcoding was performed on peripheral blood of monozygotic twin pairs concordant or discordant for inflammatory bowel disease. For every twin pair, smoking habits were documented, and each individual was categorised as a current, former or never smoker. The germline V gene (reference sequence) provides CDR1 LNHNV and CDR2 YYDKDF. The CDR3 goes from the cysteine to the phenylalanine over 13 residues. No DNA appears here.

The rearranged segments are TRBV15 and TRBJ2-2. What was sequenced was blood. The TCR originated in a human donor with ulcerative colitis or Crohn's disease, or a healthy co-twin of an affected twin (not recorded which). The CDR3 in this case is CATADLNTGELFF.